Following are 4 T cell receptor beta chains from one sample sequenced in a study of blood T cell repertoires in COVID-19. Method: immunoSEQ multiplex PCR; TCRdb's copy keeps in-frame clones and lacks some. The sample consists of approximately 390,000 clones, around 87% of them appearing once. Material: peripheral blood. Receptors originate from an older woman with COVID-19, enrolled during active disease.

The V call is TRBV3-1 (or the pseudogene TRBV3-2), the J call TRBJ2-3, with TRBD2 identical over 14 bases. CDR1 LGHDT and CDR2 YNNKEL come from the germline V gene (reference sequence). V was clipped by 7 bases and J by 7 bases; unmatched bases: 7. There are 15 residues in the CDR3. The CDR3 DNA reads TGTGCCAGCACCGGGACTAGCGGGGGACCTTATACGCAGTATTTT. It translates to CASTGTSGGPYTQYF.

V is TRBV5-1 and J is TRBJ1-1, with D perhaps matching TRBD1 (5 bases). V lost 4 bases, J lost 8 bases, and 18 bases lay in between. The CDR3 loop spans 14 amino acids. The germline V gene encodes CDR1 SGHRS and CDR2 YFSETQ. The CDR3 spells CASSPRGLGEEAFF. The CDR3 DNA is TGCGCCAGCAGCCCACGGGGACTGGGCGAGGAAGCTTTCTTT. Full variable domain (outside the CDR3, taken from reference TRBV5-1 and TRBJ1-1): KAGVTQTPRYLIKTRGQQVTLSCSPISGHRSVSWYQQTPGQGLQFLFEYFSETQRNKGNFPGRFSGRQFSNSRSEMNVSTLELGDSALYLCASSPRGLGEEAFFGQGTRLTVV.

This clone has just a few counts. This rearrangement joins TRBV11-3 to TRBJ1-3; TRBD1 agrees at 10 bases. The germline V gene encodes CDR1 SGHNT and CDR2 YENEEA. There are 14 residues in the CDR3. The V gene end was trimmed by 7 bases and the J gene end by 4 bases; junction bases not matched to a gene: 4. CDR3 loop: CASTDRGQGNTIYF. In DNA form, the CDR3 reads TGTGCCAGCACCGACAGGGGGCAAGGAAACACCATATATTTT.

This chain connects TRBV19 to TRBJ1-1; 7 positions match TRBD1. This CDR3 is 13 amino acids long. The germline V gene has CDR1 LNHDA and CDR2 SQIVND (reference sequence). V lost 6 bases, J lost 3 bases, and 4 bases stayed unmatched. Here the CDR3 reads CASRTGRYTEAFF. The CDR3 DNA reads TGTGCCAGTAGGACAGGGCGGTACACTGAAGCTTTCTTT.